This TCR beta chain was sequenced during a study of cytomegalovirus exposure and HLA in healthy donors. Study-level results: TCR beta sequences reportedly predicted the HLA-A and HLA-B alleles of most subjects accurately. The authors listed around 150 TCR beta chains as cytomegalovirus-associated.

As for this clone: The antigen is unknown.

PCR was performed using 60 Vbeta and 13 Jbeta primers. The repertoire was sequenced with immunoSEQ multiplex PCR; TCRdb's copy has only in-frame clones and lacks some. This sample has roughly 140,000 clones, with 80% to 85% found just once. The germline gives CDR1 LNHDA, CDR2 SQIVND (reference sequence). V lost 8 bases to trimming and J lost 0 bases, with 11 bases between them. The CDR3 length is 13 residues. The clonotype was recovered from a boy between 2 and 10 years old in good health and CMV-seronegative. The J gene is TRBJ2-7, the V gene TRBV19, with D unclear. The sample consisted of PBMCs. The CDR3 reads CASATRNSYEQYF. The CDR3 DNA reads TGTGCCAGTGCGACTCGGAACTCCTACGAGCAGTACTTC.